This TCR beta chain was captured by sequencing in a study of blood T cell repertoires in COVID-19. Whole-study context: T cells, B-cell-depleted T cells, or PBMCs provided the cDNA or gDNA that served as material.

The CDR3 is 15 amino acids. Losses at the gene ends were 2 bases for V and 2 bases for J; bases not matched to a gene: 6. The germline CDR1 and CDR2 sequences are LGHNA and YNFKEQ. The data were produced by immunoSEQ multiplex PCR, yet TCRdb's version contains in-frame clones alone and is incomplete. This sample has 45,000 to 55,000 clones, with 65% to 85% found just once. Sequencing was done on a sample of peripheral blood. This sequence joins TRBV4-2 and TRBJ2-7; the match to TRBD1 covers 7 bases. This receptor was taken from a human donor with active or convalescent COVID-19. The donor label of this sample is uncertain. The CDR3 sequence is CASSQLGDRTYEQYF. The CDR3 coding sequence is TGTGCCAGCAGCCAATTGGGGGACAGAACCTACGAGCAGTACTTC.